This T cell receptor (beta chain) was recorded in a study of blood T cell repertoires in COVID-19. Clones were read by immunoSEQ multiplex PCR, and TCRdb kept only the in-frame ones, dropping some. The sample lists tens of thousands of clones; over 75% were seen once. The receptor's source is a man in his 60s with COVID-19, enrolled during active disease. Sequencing used peripheral blood.

The chain's CDR3 is CASSQDWGGVGTDTQYF. For the CDR3, the DNA is TGTGCCAGCAGCCAAGACTGGGGGGGAGTCGGGACAGATACGCAGTATTTT. This chain links TRBV4-2 with TRBJ2-3, with 7 bases matching TRBD2. The ends lost 0 bases at V and 3 bases at J; junction bases unmatched: 9. The CDR3 sequence is 17 residues long. Germline V gene lookup returns CDR1 LGHNA and CDR2 YNFKEQ.